The following is a T cell receptor (beta chain) sequence with its context. No cognate antigen has been identified for it. No base quality values were provided; no much bigger clone lies one nucleotide off. This specimen comes from a study of OX40 agonist ivuxolimab in advanced cancers. Background on the whole study: Ivuxolimab was a fully human IgG2 agonistic monoclonal antibody targeting the costimulatory receptor OX40 (CD134). Intravenous ivuxolimab was administered to patients every 2 weeks at six dose levels: 0.01, 0.1, 0.3, 1.5, 3 and 10 mg/kg. Among the roughly 52 dose-escalation patients, about 19 had hepatocellular carcinoma, about 15 melanoma, 9 renal cell carcinoma and 9 head and neck cancer. The dose-escalation cohort was almost 85% male with a mean age of approximately 59 years, ranging from roughly 20 to 80. Patients were allowed to have had prior anti-PD-1, anti-PD-L1 or anti-CTLA-4 therapy, and 40% of the dose-escalation patients had been treated with checkpoint inhibitors. Partial responses occurred in three dose-escalation patients: two with cutaneous melanoma and one with hepatocellular carcinoma. The point of sequencing TCRbeta in the periphery was to test whether ivuxolimab changed TCR sequence diversity and drove clonal T-cell expansion. The paper describes the monotherapy dose-escalation part (N ≈ 51 patients) of the phase I trial of ivuxolimab. Overall results and qualifications from the work: Clonal expansion of both CD4+ and CD8+ blood T cells was observed from baseline to week 6 at doses 0.1 to 3.0 mg/kg. Low levels of normalized T-cell clonal expansion were also seen in some patients who did not respond. Partial responders in the 0.1-3.0 mg/kg groups had among the lowest normalized peripheral clonal expansion, especially among CD8+ T cells. Antigen specificity was not determined for the clonally expanded peripheral T cells. After ivuxolimab, more expanded clones were found on average in CD8+ T cells than in CD4+ T cells.

Patients with autoimmune disease history or receiving systemic immunosuppression were excluded from the trial. Peripheral blood for TCR sequencing was collected from all dose cohorts at baseline, on cycle 4 day 1, and on cycle 7 day 1. Samples came from an open-label, multicenter, first-in-human phase I dose-escalation trial of ivuxolimab. Adults with locally advanced or metastatic melanoma, renal cell, hepatocellular, or head and neck squamous cell carcinoma were enrolled in the trial. Before TCR sequencing, CD4+ T cells and CD8+ T cells were sorted from peripheral blood as separate populations. To sequence the TCRbeta CDR3 region, genomic DNA was isolated from the sorted cells. The immunoSEQ Assay was used for sequencing of TCRbeta CDR3 regions. TCRdb holds this immuneACCESS table with in-frame rearrangements only. Some clones are missing; in checked studies, unresolved V genes explain under half, and the rest has no known cause. This sample is represented by about 60,000 clones; about 87% of them were singletons. The top ten hold 0.67% of the sample.

The sequences come from CD4+ or CD8+ T cells sorted from blood, collected in a trial of the OX40 agonist ivuxolimab. The TCR sequence derives from an adult with an advanced solid tumor such as melanoma, head and neck, liver or kidney cancer.

The CDR3: CASSLRSGSSYEQYF. The nucleotides read TGTGCCAGCAGCCTCAGAAGCGGGAGCTCCTACGAGCAGTACTTC. The sequence is built from TRBV7-8 and TRBJ2-7; a stretch of 8 junction bases matches TRBD2. For this chain, trimming is 5 bases at the V end and 0 bases at the J end, and the number of junction bases without a gene match is 6. Per the germline V gene, SGHVS is the CDR1 and FQNEAQ is the CDR2. There are 15 amino acids in the CDR3, from cysteine to phenylalanine inclusive. Just the 45-base CDR3 DNA is kept, in frame starting at base 1.